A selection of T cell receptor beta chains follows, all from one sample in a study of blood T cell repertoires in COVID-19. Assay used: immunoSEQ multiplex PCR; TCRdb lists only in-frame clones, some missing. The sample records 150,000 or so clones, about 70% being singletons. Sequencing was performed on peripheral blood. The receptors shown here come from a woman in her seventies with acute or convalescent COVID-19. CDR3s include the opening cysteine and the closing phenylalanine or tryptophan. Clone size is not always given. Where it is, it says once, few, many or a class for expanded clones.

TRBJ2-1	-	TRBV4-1	CASSHKSEQFF
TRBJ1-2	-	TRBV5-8	CASSLVLGQGDGYTF
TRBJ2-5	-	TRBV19	CASSSQRGQETQYF
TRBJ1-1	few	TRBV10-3	CAIKGGPNTEAFF
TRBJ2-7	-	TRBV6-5	CASRPSGGNWYEQYF
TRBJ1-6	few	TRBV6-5	CASSTRQGNSPLHF
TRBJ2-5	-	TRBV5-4	CASSPGGARETQYF
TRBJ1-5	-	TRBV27	CASSLAADSNQPQHF
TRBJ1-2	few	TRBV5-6	CASSEGQGWGYTF
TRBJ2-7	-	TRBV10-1	CASSESRGDRGDEQYF
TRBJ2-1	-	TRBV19	CASARSTTSYNEQFF
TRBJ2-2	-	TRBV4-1	CASSQGPAGAGTGELFF
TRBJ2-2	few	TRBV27	CASSSAGGATGELFF
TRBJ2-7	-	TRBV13	CASSAISAFSYEQYF
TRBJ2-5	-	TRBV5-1	CASSLGPSGAQETQYF
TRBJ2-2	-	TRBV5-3	CARSSSGGFNTGELFF
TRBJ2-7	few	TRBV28	CASRGVGGTYEQYF
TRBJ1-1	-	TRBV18	CASSKTGGDTEAFF
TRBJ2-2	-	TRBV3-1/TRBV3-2	CASSQGQGNTGELFF
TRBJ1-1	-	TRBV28	CASITPRGGRTEAFF
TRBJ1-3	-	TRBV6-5	CASSLDSSGNTIYF
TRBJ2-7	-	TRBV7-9	CASSGSDRVGSYEQYF
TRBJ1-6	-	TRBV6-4	CASSEIAFQGALHF
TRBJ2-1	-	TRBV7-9	CASSPGDEQFF
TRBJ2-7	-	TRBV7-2	CASSLAGQGRQYF
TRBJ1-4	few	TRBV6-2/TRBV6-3	CASSTFVGRDEKLFF
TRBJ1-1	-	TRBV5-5	CASRDHRGGGTEAFF
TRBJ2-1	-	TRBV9	CASSVGIAGIVNEQFF
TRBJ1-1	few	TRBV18	CASSRDRDMNTEAFF
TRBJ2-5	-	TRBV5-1	CASSWGLAGGPYQETQYF
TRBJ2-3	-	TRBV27	CASSFAAQDTQYF
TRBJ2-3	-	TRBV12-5	CASGLVRPLALGTDTQYF
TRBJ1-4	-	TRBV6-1	CASSEEGQGPEKLFF
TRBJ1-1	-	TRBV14	CASSLTLNTEAFF
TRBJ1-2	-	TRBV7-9	CASSLLSRGGGYTF
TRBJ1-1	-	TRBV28	CASSSLTEGDTEAFF
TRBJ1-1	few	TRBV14	CASSRETGLKTEAFF
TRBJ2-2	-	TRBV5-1	CASSGTGANTGELFF
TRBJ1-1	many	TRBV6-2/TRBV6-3	CASSSNLAVTEAFF
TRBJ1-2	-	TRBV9	CASSVRESPGDYGYTF
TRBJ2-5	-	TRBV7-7	CASSPQRGPQETQYF